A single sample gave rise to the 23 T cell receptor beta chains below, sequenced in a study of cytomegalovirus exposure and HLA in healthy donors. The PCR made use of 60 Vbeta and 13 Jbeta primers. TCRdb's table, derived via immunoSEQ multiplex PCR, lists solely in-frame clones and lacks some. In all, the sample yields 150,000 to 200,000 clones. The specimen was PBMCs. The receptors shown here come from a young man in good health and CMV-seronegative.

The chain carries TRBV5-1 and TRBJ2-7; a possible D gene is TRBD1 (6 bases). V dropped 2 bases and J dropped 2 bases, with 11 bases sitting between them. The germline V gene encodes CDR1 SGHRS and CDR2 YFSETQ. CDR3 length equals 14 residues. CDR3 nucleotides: TGCGCCAGCAGCTTAAGTTCAGGGGCCTACGAGCAGTACTTC. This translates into CASSLSSGAYEQYF.

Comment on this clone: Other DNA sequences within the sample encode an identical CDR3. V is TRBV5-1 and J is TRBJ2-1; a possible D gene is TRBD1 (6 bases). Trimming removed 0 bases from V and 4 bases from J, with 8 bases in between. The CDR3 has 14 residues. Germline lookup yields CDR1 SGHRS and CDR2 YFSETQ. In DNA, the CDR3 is TGCGCCAGCAGCTTGGGAGGGGGTTACAATGAGCAGTTCTTC. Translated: CASSLGGGYNEQFF.

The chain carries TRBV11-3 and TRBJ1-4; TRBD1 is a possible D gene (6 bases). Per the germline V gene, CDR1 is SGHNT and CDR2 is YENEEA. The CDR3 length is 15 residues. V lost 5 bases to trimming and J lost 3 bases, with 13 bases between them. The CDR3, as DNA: TGTGCCAGCAGCCACGCTACAGGGTCTAATGAAAAACTGTTTTTT. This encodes CASSHATGSNEKLFF.

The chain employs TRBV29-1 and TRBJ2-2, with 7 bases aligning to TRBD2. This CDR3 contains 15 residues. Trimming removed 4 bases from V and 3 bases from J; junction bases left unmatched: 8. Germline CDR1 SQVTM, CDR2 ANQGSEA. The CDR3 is CSVARAAGYTGELFF. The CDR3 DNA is TGCAGCGTTGCCCGAGCAGCGGGGTACACCGGGGAGCTGTTTTTT.

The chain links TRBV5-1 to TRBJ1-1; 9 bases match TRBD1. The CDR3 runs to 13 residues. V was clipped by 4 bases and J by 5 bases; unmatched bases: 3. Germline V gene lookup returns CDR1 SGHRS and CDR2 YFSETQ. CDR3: CASSQGTGTEAFF. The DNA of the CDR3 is TGCGCCAGCAGCCAAGGGACAGGGACTGAAGCTTTCTTT.

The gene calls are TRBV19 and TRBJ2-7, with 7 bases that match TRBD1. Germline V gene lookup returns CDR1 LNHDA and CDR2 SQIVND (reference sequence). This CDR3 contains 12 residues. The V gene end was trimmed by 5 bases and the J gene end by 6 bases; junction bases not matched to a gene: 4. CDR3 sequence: CASSYRGSEQYF. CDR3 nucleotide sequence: TGTGCCAGTAGTTACAGGGGTAGCGAGCAGTACTTC.

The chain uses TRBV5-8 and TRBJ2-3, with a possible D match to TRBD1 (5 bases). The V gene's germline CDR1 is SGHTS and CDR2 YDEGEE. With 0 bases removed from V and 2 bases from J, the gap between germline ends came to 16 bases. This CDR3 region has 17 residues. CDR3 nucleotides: TGTGCCAGCAGCTTGGGGACACCCGGCGGAGTCACAGATACGCAGTATTTT. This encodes CASSLGTPGGVTDTQYF. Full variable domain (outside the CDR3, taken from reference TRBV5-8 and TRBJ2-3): EAGVTQSPTHLIKTRGQQATLRCSPISGHTSVYWYQQALGLGLQFLLWYDEGEERNRGNFPPRFSGRQFPNYSSELNVNALELEDSALYLCASSLGTPGGVTDTQYFGPGTRLTVL.

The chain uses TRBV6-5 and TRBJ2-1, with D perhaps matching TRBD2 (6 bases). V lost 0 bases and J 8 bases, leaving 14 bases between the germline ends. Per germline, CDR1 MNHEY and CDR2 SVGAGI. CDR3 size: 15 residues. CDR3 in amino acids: CASSYSGGGSDEQFF. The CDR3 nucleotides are TGTGCCAGCAGTTACTCCGGGGGAGGCAGTGATGAGCAGTTCTTC.

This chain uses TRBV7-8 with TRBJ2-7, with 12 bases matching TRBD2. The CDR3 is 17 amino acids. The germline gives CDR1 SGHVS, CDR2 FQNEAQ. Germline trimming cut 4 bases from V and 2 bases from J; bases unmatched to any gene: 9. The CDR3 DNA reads TGTGCCAGCAGCTCCGGACTAGCGGGGTATTTCCCCTACGAGCAGTACTTC. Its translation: CASSSGLAGYFPYEQYF. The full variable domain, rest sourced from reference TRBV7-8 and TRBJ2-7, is GAGVSQSPRYKVAKRGQDVALRCDPISGHVSLFWYQQALGQGPEFLTYFQNEAQLDKSGLPSDRFFAERPEGSVSTLKIQRTQQEDSAVYLCASSSGLAGYFPYEQYFGPGTRLTVT.

The chain's CDR3 is CASSLSGQGLNYGYTF. The CDR3 DNA follows: TGTGCCAGTAGTCTATCGGGACAGGGCCTTAACTATGGCTACACCTTC. J is TRBJ1-2 and V is TRBV19; TRBD1 matches 9 bases. Losses at the gene ends were 5 bases for V and 1 base for J; bases not matched to a gene: 8. The CDR3 covers 16 residues. Germline CDR1 and CDR2: LNHDA and SQIVND (reference sequence).

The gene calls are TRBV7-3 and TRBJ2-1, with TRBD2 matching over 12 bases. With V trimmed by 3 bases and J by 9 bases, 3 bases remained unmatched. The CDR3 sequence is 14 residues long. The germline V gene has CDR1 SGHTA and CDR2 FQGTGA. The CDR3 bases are TGTGCCAGCAGCTTTCCGGGACTAGCGGGTGAGCAGTTCTTC. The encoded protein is CASSFPGLAGEQFF. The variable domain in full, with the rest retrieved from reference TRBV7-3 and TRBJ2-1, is GAGVSQTPSNKVTEKGKYVELRCDPISGHTALYWYRQSLGQGPEFLIYFQGTGAADDSGLPNDRFFAVRPEGSVSTLKIQRTERGDSAVYLCASSFPGLAGEQFFGPGTRLTVL.

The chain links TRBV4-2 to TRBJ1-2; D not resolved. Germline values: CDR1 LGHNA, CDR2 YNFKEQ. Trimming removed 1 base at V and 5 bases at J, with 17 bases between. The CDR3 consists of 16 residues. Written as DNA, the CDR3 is TGTGCCAGCAGCCAAGTGTCGAGCGTCCTTCGGTATGGCTACACCTTC. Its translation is CASSQVSSVLRYGYTF.

In nucleotides, the CDR3 is TGTGCCAGCAGCGTTCATAGCGGGACCTCCTACAATGAGCAGTTCTTC. This encodes CASSVHSGTSYNEQFF. The chain has TRBV9 and TRBJ2-1, with 8 bases that match TRBD2. The CDR3 covers 16 residues. The germline gives CDR1 SGDLS, CDR2 YYNGEE. The junction had 4 bases not matched to a gene; V was cut back by 2 bases and J by 0 bases.

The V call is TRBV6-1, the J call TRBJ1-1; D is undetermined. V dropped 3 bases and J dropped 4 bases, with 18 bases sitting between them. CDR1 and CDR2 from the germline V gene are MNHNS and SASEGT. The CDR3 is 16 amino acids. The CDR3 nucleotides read TGTGCCAGCAGTGAGGCACATACGGCGGAAGGCACTGAAGCTTTCTTT. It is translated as CASSEAHTAEGTEAFF.

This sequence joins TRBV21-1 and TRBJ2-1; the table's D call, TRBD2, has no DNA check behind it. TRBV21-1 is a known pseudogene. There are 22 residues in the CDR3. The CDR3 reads CASSKDLGSVEWEREKRNEQFF. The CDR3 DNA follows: TGTGCCAGCAGCAAAGACCTGGGATCCGTCGAATGGGAGCGGGAGAAAAGGAATGAGCAGTTCTTC.

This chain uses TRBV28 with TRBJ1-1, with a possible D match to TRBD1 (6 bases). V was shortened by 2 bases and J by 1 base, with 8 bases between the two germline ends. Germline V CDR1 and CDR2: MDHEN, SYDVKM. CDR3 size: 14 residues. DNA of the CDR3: TGTGCCAGCAGTTTACACAGGGAGAACACTGAAGCTTTCTTT. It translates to CASSLHRENTEAFF.

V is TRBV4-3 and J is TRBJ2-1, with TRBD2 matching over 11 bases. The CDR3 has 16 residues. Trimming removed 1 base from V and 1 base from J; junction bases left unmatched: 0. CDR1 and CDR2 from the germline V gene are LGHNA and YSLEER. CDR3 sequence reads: CASSQGTSGSYNEQFF. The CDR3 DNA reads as TGCGCCAGCAGCCAAGGGACTAGCGGGTCCTACAATGAGCAGTTCTTC.

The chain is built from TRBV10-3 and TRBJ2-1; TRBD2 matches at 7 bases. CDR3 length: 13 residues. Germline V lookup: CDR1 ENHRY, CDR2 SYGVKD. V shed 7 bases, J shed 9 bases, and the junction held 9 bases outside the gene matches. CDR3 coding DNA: TGTGCCATCAAGGGACTACCCTTAGGTGAGCAGTTCTTC. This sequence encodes CAIKGLPLGEQFF.

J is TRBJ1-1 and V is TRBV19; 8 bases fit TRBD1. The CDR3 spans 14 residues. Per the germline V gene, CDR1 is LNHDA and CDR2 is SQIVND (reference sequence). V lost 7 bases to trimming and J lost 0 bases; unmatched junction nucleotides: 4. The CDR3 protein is CASTPGQVNTEAFF. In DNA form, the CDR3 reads TGTGCCAGTACCCCGGGACAGGTGAACACTGAAGCTTTCTTT.

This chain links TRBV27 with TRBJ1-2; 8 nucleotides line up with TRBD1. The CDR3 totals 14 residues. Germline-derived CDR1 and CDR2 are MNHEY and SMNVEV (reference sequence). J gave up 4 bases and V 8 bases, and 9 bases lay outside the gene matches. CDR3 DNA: TGTGCCAGCCGTTATGTTACAGGGGGCTATGGCTACACCTTC. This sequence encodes CASRYVTGGYGYTF.

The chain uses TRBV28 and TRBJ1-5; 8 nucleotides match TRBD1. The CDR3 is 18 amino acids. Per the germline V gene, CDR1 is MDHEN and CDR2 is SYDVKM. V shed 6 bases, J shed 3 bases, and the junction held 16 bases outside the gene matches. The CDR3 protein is CASSCDTQQGDDNQPQHF. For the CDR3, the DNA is TGTGCCAGCAGCTGCGATACTCAACAGGGGGATGACAATCAGCCCCAGCATTTT.

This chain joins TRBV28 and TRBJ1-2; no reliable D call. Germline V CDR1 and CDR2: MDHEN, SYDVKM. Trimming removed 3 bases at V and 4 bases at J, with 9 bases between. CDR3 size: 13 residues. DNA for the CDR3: TGTGCCAGCAGTTTGGGCGGAGGCTATGGCTACACCTTC. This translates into CASSLGGGYGYTF.

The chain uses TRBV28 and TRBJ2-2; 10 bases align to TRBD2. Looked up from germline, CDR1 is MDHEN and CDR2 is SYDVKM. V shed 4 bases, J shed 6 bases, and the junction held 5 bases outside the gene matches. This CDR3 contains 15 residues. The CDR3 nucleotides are TGTGCCAGCAGTTCTAGCGGGAGCGGGTCCGGGGAGCTGTTTTTT. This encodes CASSSSGSGSGELFF.